This TCR beta chain was profiled in a study of cytomegalovirus exposure and HLA in healthy donors. The PCR was carried out with 60 Vbeta primers and 13 Jbeta primers. The table came from immunoSEQ multiplex PCR; TCRdb's copy has only in-frame clones and leaves some out. The repertoire holds approximately 80,000 clones, under 85% seen once, with 15% to 20% in the top ten. Unrecorded immune exposure was likely among donors, who were nominally healthy when sampled. Study conclusions and caveats: It was about 180 TCR beta chains that were listed as cytomegalovirus-associated. Earlier analysis yielded a pattern in which most TCR beta V segments were productive about 90% or about 30% of the time.

Notes on this clone: The antigen remains undetermined.

The CDR3 extends over 15 amino acids. Germline values: CDR1 MNHNS, CDR2 SASEGT. Trimming took off 1 base at V and 2 bases at J, with 11 bases between the two ends. The TCR comes from a woman aged 40-49 years in good health and CMV-seropositive. This sequence joins TRBV6-1 and TRBJ1-2; the D is unclear. The sequencing sample was made of PBMCs. The CDR3 DNA follows: TGTGCCAGCAGTGAAGGCCTGGGCTCCAACTATGGCTACACCTTC. It yields the protein CASSEGLGSNYGYTF.